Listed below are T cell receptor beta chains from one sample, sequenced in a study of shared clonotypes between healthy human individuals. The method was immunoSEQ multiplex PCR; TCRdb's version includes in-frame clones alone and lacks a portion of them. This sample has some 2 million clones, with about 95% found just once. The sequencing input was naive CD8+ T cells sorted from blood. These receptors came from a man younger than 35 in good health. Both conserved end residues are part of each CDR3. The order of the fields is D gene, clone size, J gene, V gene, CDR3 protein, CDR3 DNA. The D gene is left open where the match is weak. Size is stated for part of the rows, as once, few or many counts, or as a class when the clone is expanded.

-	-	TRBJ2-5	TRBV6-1	CASRRGNLFQETQYF	TGTGCCAGCCGGAGAGGGAACCTTTTTCAAGAGACCCAGTACTTC
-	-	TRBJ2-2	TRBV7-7	CASGTVGTGELFF	TGTGCTAGCGGGACAGTGGGGACCGGGGAGCTGTTTTTT
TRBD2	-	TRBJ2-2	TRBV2	CASSEGGLAGGDESSTGELFF	TGTGCCAGCAGTGAAGGTGGGCTAGCGGGAGGAGACGAATCGAGCACCGGGGAGCTGTTTTTT
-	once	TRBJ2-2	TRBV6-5	CASSYGHGELFF	TGTGCCAGCAGTTACGGGCACGGGGAGCTGTTTTTT
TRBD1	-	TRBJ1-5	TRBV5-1	CASSLAGTGYQPQHF	TGCGCCAGCAGCTTAGCCGGGACAGGTTATCAGCCCCAGCATTTT
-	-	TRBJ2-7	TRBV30	CAWSLNSRSEQYF	TGTGCCTGGAGTCTGAACAGCCGAAGCGAGCAGTACTTC
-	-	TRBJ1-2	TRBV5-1	CASSPTVQGMTNYGYTF	TGCGCCAGCAGCCCAACCGTTCAGGGTATGACTAACTATGGCTACACCTTC
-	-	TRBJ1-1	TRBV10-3	CAIGEGPTNTEAFF	TGTGCCATCGGCGAGGGACCGACGAACACTGAAGCTTTCTTT
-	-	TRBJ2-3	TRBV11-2	CASSLEAADTQYF	TGTGCCAGCAGCTTAGAGGCGGCAGATACGCAGTATTTT
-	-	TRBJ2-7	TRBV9	CASSVDGGFSYEQYF	TGTGCCAGCAGCGTAGATGGAGGGTTCTCCTACGAGCAGTACTTC
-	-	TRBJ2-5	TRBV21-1	CASSKRDAGYGYHTEYF	TGTGCCAGCAGCAAACGCGACGCGGGTTATGGTTACCACACCGAGTACTTC
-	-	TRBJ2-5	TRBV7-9	CASSLVTVQETQYF	TGTGCCAGCAGCTTAGTGACAGTCCAAGAGACCCAGTACTTC
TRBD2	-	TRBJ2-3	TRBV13	CASSPNLASGGDLTDTQYF	TGTGCCAGCAGCCCGAACTTGGCTAGCGGGGGGGACTTAACAGATACGCAGTATTTT
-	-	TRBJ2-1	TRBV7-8	CASSLRGAYNEQFF	TGTGCCAGCAGCTTACGGGGCGCCTACAATGAGCAGTTCTTC
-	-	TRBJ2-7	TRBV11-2	CASSLGGASPYEQYF	TGTGCCAGCAGCTTAGGGGGAGCCAGCCCCTACGAGCAGTACTTC
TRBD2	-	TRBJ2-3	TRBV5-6	CASSFSSGRSTDTQYF	TGTGCCAGCAGCTTCTCTAGCGGGAGAAGCACAGATACGCAGTATTTT
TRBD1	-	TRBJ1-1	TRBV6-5	CASSYQGALNTEAFF	TGTGCCAGCAGTTACCAGGGGGCCTTGAACACTGAAGCTTTCTTT
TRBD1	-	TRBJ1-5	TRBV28	CASSLGTGGWSNQPQHF	TGTGCCAGCAGTTTAGGGACAGGGGGCTGGAGCAATCAGCCCCAGCATTTT
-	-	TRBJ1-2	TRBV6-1	CASTVAGGYGYTF	TGTGCCAGCACTGTGGCTGGCGGCTACGGCTACACCTTC
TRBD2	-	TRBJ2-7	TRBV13	CASSATSGTLYEQYF	TGTGCCAGCAGCGCTACTAGCGGGACTCTATACGAGCAGTACTTC
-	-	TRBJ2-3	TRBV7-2	CASSFPGRFTDTQYF	TGTGCCAGCAGCTTTCCGGGACGTTTCACAGATACGCAGTATTTT
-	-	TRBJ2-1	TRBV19	CASSSPPTPVWFF	TGTGCCAGTAGTTCCCCGCCCACACCTGTCTGGTTCTTC
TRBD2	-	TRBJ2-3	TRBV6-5	CASRPTSGDPDTQYF	TGTGCCAGCAGACCGACTAGCGGGGATCCAGATACGCAGTATTTT
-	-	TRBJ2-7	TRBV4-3	CASSQVPGTYEQYF	TGCGCCAGCAGCCAAGTCCCAGGAACCTACGAGCAGTACTTC
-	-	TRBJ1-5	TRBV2	CASSSGTTEIQPQHF	TGTGCCAGCAGTTCCGGGACCACAGAGATTCAGCCCCAGCATTTT
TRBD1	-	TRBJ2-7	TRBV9	CASSVVGTGADEQYF	TGTGCCAGCAGCGTAGTAGGGACAGGGGCGGACGAGCAGTACTTC
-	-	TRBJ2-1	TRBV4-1	CASSQVTGTVHEQFF	TGCGCCAGCAGCCAAGTAACAGGGACCGTGCATGAGCAGTTCTTC
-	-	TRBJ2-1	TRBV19	CASSILTANNEQFF	TGTGCCAGTAGTATCCTGACAGCTAACAATGAGCAGTTCTTC
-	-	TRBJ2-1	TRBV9	CASSVEKGGDNEQFF	TGTGCCAGCAGCGTAGAGAAAGGGGGAGACAATGAGCAGTTCTTC
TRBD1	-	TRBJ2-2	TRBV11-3	CASSFVRGQGASAGELFF	TGTGCCAGCAGCTTCGTGAGGGGACAGGGGGCGTCGGCCGGGGAGCTGTTTTTT
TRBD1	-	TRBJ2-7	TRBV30	CAWGPGTGFEQYF	TGTGCCTGGGGTCCCGGGACAGGGTTCGAGCAGTACTTC
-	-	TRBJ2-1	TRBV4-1	CASSQFNGNEQFF	TGCGCCAGCAGCCAATTTAATGGCAATGAGCAGTTCTTC
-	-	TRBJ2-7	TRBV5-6	CASSLTGYGAYEQYF	TGTGCCAGCAGCTTGACAGGGTATGGGGCCTACGAGCAGTACTTC
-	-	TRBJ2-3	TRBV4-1	CASSQLGTDTQYF	TGCGCCAGCAGCCAACTAGGCACAGATACGCAGTATTTT
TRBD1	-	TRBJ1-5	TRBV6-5	CASSRRQGSNQPQHF	TGTGCCAGCAGCCGCCGACAGGGTAGCAATCAGCCCCAGCATTTT
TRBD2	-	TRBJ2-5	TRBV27	CASSEAGENRWETQYF	TGTGCCAGCAGCGAAGCGGGGGAAAACCGGTGGGAGACCCAGTACTTC
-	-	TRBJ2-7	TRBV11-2	CASSLMRAYEQYF	TGTGCCAGCAGTCTCATGCGGGCCTACGAGCAGTACTTC
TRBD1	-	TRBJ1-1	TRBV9	CASSVGLTGKEAFF	TGTGCCAGCAGCGTAGGTTTGACAGGGAAAGAAGCTTTCTTT
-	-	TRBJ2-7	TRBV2	CASSGVPVYEQYF	TGTGCCAGCAGCGGGGTCCCGGTCTACGAGCAGTACTTC
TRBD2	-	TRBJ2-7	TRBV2	CASSFLAGASYEQYF	TGTGCCAGCAGTTTTTTAGCGGGGGCCTCCTACGAGCAGTACTTC
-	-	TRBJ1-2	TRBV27	CASSFKGRGYGYTF	TGTGCCAGCAGTTTCAAGGGGCGCGGCTATGGCTACACCTTC